One sample yielded the 22 T cell receptor beta chains listed below, sequenced in a study of blood T cell repertoires in COVID-19. Sequencing used immunoSEQ multiplex PCR; TCRdb keeps in-frame clones, though not all of them. The sample lists around 250,000 clones, 82% occurring once. The specimen sequenced was peripheral blood. These receptor sequences come from a woman aged 18-29 years with acute or convalescent COVID-19.

This clone was counted a few times. The chain is built from TRBV5-4 and TRBJ1-1, with TRBD1 as a possible D gene (5 bases). The germline CDR1 and CDR2 sequences are SGHNT and YYREEE (reference sequence). The CDR3 consists of 15 residues. With 2 bases removed from V and 0 bases from J, the gap between germline ends came to 11 bases. The CDR3 coding sequence is TGTGCCAGCAGCTTAATGGGGCCCATGAACACTGAAGCTTTCTTT. Its protein product is CASSLMGPMNTEAFF.

This sequence joins TRBV2 and TRBJ2-2; D is perhaps TRBD1 (6 bases). Trimming took off 5 bases at V and 2 bases at J, with 12 bases between the two ends. Germline V gene data show CDR1 as SNHLY and CDR2 as FYNNEI. CDR3 length equals 15 residues. In DNA, the CDR3 is TGTGCCAGCAGTCCGAGGGGGTTAAACACCGGGGAGCTGTTTTTT. Translated: CASSPRGLNTGELFF.

This clone was recorded a few times. The V call is TRBV29-1, the J call TRBJ1-2; D remains ambiguous. The ends were cut back, 2 bases at V and 7 bases at J, with 14 bases in the middle. Germline CDR1 SQVTM, CDR2 ANQGSEA. The CDR3 runs to 13 residues. The CDR3 here is CSVEPSLSRGYTF. CDR3 bases: TGCAGCGTTGAACCATCCCTAAGCCGTGGCTACACCTTC.

There are many counts of this clone. The chain links TRBV2 to TRBJ2-3, with 9 nucleotides matching TRBD2. V lost 2 bases to trimming and J lost 0 bases; unmatched junction nucleotides: 6. This CDR3 comprises 17 residues. The V gene's germline CDR1 is SNHLY and CDR2 FYNNEI. The CDR3 loop is CASSENLAGFSTDTQYF. The CDR3 DNA follows: TGTGCCAGCAGTGAAAACCTAGCGGGATTTAGCACAGATACGCAGTATTTT.

The chain links TRBV18 to TRBJ2-1; 7 nucleotides line up with TRBD2. The CDR3 is 16 amino acids. V was pared by 2 bases and J by 3 bases, with 7 bases of the junction left unmatched. Germline assignment: CDR1 KGHSH and CDR2 LQKENI. CDR3 sequence reads: CASSPFAGVNYNEQFF. The CDR3 DNA is TGTGCCAGCTCACCATTTGCGGGAGTAAACTACAATGAGCAGTTCTTC.

This chain connects TRBV19 to TRBJ1-1; TRBD1 matches 8 bases. Germline CDR1 reads LNHDA; CDR2 reads SQIVND (reference sequence). V was clipped by 6 bases and J by 5 bases; unmatched bases: 8. The CDR3 is 14 amino acids. CDR3 coding DNA: TGTGCCAGTAGATTCAGGGGGCAGACGACTGAAGCTTTCTTT. Translating gives CASRFRGQTTEAFF.

The chain joins TRBV7-3 to TRBJ2-1; the match to TRBD2 covers 13 bases. The CDR3 spans 15 residues. CDR1 is SGHTA, CDR2 FQGTGA, per germline. After removal of 5 bases from V and 10 bases from J, the junction contained 8 bases not matched to a gene. Here the CDR3 DNA reads TGTGCCAGCAGCCCCGGACTAGCGGGAGTAGGCGAGCAGTTCTTC. Translated, it gives CASSPGLAGVGEQFF.

The V gene is TRBV4-3, the J gene TRBJ2-7; 9 nucleotides line up with TRBD2. This CDR3 is 17 amino acids long. The V segment lost 1 base and the J segment 0 bases; nucleotides outside the gene matches: 7. Germline CDR1 is LGHNA and CDR2 is YSLEER. The CDR3: CASSQALGTSLSYEQYF. The CDR3, as DNA: TGCGCCAGCAGCCAAGCCCTGGGGACTAGCCTCTCCTACGAGCAGTACTTC.

The genes are TRBV9 and TRBJ2-1; tentatively, D is TRBD2 (6 bases). The CDR3 runs to 14 residues. CDR1 and CDR2 from the germline V gene are SGDLS and YYNGEE. Trimming shortened V by 2 bases and J by 4 bases, and 10 bases separated the two germline ends. CDR3 protein: CASSVTGLYNEQFF. The DNA of the CDR3 is TGTGCCAGCAGCGTTACCGGACTATACAATGAGCAGTTCTTC.

The J gene is TRBJ2-1, the V gene TRBV29-1; 11 nucleotides match TRBD2. Germline assignment: CDR1 SQVTM and CDR2 ANQGSEA. The V segment lost 7 bases and the J segment 6 bases; nucleotides outside the gene matches: 14. The CDR3 spans 16 residues. The CDR3 nucleotides are TGCAGCGCCACCCCCCTTAGCGGGAGGGCCCTCAATGAGCAGTTCTTC. It specifies CSATPLSGRALNEQFF.

The CDR3 protein is CASSYGQQTYEQYF. The CDR3 region has the DNA TGTGCCAGCAGTTATGGACAGCAGACCTACGAGCAGTACTTC. The rearrangement joins TRBV6-6 to TRBJ2-7, with D tentatively TRBD1 (6 bases). CDR3 size: 14 residues. With 3 bases removed from V and 2 bases from J, the gap between germline ends came to 11 bases. Germline CDR1 reads MNHNY; CDR2 reads SVGAGI (reference sequence).

The rearrangement uses TRBV28 and TRBJ2-3; 12 bases agree with TRBD2. Trimming took 5 bases from V and 4 from J; bases not matched to a gene: 4. CDR1 and CDR2 from the germline V gene are MDHEN and SYDVKM. The CDR3 is made up of 15 amino acids. The CDR3 here is CASSPTSGGADTQYF. CDR3 nucleotides: TGTGCCAGCAGTCCGACTAGCGGGGGCGCAGATACGCAGTATTTT.

The gene calls are TRBV12-5 and TRBJ2-1, with 7 bases fitting TRBD1. Germline V CDR1 and CDR2: LGHNT, FRNRAP. The CDR3 is 16 amino acids. J lost 5 bases, V lost 1 base, and 8 bases had no gene match. The CDR3 sequence: CASGLAYGQVNNEQFF. The CDR3 nucleotides are TGTGCTAGTGGTTTGGCATACGGACAGGTAAACAATGAGCAGTTCTTC.

The chain recombines TRBV2 with TRBJ2-2; tentative D call: TRBD2 (6 bases). V shed 6 bases and J shed 4 bases, with 12 bases lying between them. CDR1 is SNHLY and CDR2 is FYNNEI in the germline V gene. The CDR3 is 14 amino acids. CDR3 nucleotides: TGTGCCAGCAGGGGCGACGGGGGCACCGGGGAGCTGTTTTTT. Encoded protein: CASRGDGGTGELFF.

V and J are TRBV10-3 and TRBJ1-2, with TRBD1 matching over 7 bases. V lost 7 bases to trimming and J lost 4 bases; unmatched junction nucleotides: 0. The CDR3 is made up of 11 amino acids. Germline V CDR1 and CDR2: ENHRY, SYGVKD. The DNA of the CDR3 is TGTGCCATCACAGGGGGCTATGGCTACACCTTC. Its protein is CAITGGYGYTF.

This chain joins TRBV6-2 or TRBV6-3 and TRBJ2-7, with 13 bases fitting TRBD2. The CDR3 runs 16 residues. J was trimmed by 2 bases and V by 5 bases; bases with no gene match: 6. The germline gives CDR1 MNHEY, CDR2 SVGEGT. The CDR3 nucleotides are TGTGCCAGCAGTGACTTTGGGACTAGCGGGACCTACGAGCAGTACTTC. Its translation: CASSDFGTSGTYEQYF.

Comment on this clone: At one end, the junction sequence differs from germline, possibly due to a read error. CDR3: CASRGSMGDSDRHF. CDR3 nucleotide sequence: TGTGCCAGCAGGGGATCGATGGGGGACAGTGACCGGCACTTC. This chain uses TRBV27 with TRBJ1-2; 7 bases agree with TRBD1. Germline loops: CDR1 MNHEY, CDR2 SMNVEV (reference sequence). This CDR3 region has 14 residues.

This clone was detected a few times. The chain couples TRBV15 to TRBJ1-1; tentative D call: TRBD1 (6 bases). Per germline, CDR1 LNHNV and CDR2 YYDKDF (reference sequence). Between the trimmed V and J ends, which lost 0 bases and 7 bases, there was a span of 12 bases. This CDR3 is 14 amino acids long. This CDR3 reads CATSRDPGANEAFF. CDR3 in DNA: TGTGCCACCAGCAGAGATCCAGGGGCTAATGAAGCTTTCTTT.

This clone has only a few counts. The chain recombines TRBV29-1 with TRBJ2-7; D is unresolved. This CDR3 contains 12 residues. Germline lookup yields CDR1 SQVTM and CDR2 ANQGSEA. The V end was cut by 3 bases, the J end by 2 bases, with 8 bases between. The CDR3 spells CSVDSDTYEQYF. The CDR3 DNA is TGCAGCGTTGACTCTGACACCTACGAGCAGTACTTC.

The chain recombines TRBV5-6 with TRBJ2-7, with D maybe TRBD1 (5 bases). The germline gives CDR1 SGHDT, CDR2 YYEEEE. V lost 4 bases to trimming and J lost 4 bases, with 9 bases between them. The CDR3 runs to 12 residues. Here the CDR3 DNA reads TGTGCCAGCAGCGGTCAGGGTTACGAGCAGTACTTC. Amino acids: CASSGQGYEQYF.

The rearrangement uses TRBV7-8 and TRBJ2-2, with TRBD1 identical over 7 bases. This CDR3 is 15 amino acids long. With V trimmed by 3 bases and J by 3 bases, 4 bases remained unmatched. The V gene's germline CDR1 is SGHVS and CDR2 FQNEAQ. The chain's CDR3 is CASSFKRGHTGELFF. The CDR3 coding sequence is TGTGCCAGCAGCTTCAAAAGGGGGCACACCGGGGAGCTGTTTTTT.

This chain links TRBV14 with TRBJ1-5; D uncertain. Trimming stripped 1 base from V and 6 bases from J, with 4 bases between. The CDR3 sequence is 12 residues long. Per the germline V gene, CDR1 is SGHDN and CDR2 is FVKESK. This chain's CDR3 is CASSQAGQPQHF. The CDR3 region has the DNA TGTGCCAGCAGCCAAGCAGGTCAGCCCCAGCATTTT.